The 21 T cell receptor beta chains below come from one sample, sequenced in a study of OX40 agonist ivuxolimab in advanced cancers. The table came from immunoSEQ multiplex PCR; TCRdb's copy has only in-frame clones and leaves some out. The table has some 64,000 clones, approximately 90% seen once. The source was CD4+ or CD8+ T cells sorted from blood, collected in a trial of the OX40 agonist ivuxolimab. Receptors originate from an adult with an advanced solid tumor such as melanoma, head and neck, liver or kidney cancer.

This sequence joins TRBV18 and TRBJ2-6, with no clear D. Deletions cut 3 bases from V and 4 bases from J, with 10 bases between. The CDR3 is 15 residues long. CDR1 and CDR2 from the germline V gene are KGHSH and LQKENI. CDR3 amino acids: CASSPKVSGANVLTF. The CDR3 DNA reads as TGTGCCAGCTCACCTAAGGTCAGCGGGGCCAACGTCCTGACTTTC.

The CDR3 DNA reads TGTGCCAGCAGCTTTGGGCAGATCGGGGAGCTGTTTTTT. It translates to CASSFGQIGELFF. The genes are TRBV7-9 and TRBJ2-2; D gene ambiguous. V shed 3 bases and J shed 7 bases, with 9 bases lying between them. The length of the CDR3 is 13 residues. Germline values: CDR1 SEHNR, CDR2 FQNEAQ (reference sequence).

V is TRBV7-6 and J is TRBJ2-1; 10 bases map to TRBD1. Germline assignment: CDR1 SGHVS and CDR2 FNYEAQ. V lost 5 bases and J lost 4; bases outside the gene matches: 8. This CDR3 is built from 16 residues. In nucleotides, the CDR3 is TGTGCCAGCAGCGGAATCGGACAGGGGGTTTACAATGAGCAGTTCTTC. Protein product: CASSGIGQGVYNEQFF.

V gene TRBV2 combines with J gene TRBJ2-5; D tentatively reads TRBD1 or TRBD2 (6 bases each). Germline assignment: CDR1 SNHLY and CDR2 FYNNEI. V dropped 9 bases and J dropped 1 base, with 12 bases sitting between them. The CDR3 loop spans 13 amino acids. The CDR3 loop reads CASRRDTQETQYF. DNA for the CDR3: TGTGCCAGTAGGCGGGACACCCAAGAGACCCAGTACTTC.

V is TRBV18 and J is TRBJ1-4; D is undetermined. V was trimmed by 3 bases and J by 7 bases, leaving 18 bases between them. From germline, CDR1 is KGHSH and CDR2 LQKENI. The CDR3 is 16 amino acids. The CDR3 DNA follows: TGTGCCAGCTCACCGGCGGACTCCGATTTAGGTGAAAAACTGTTTTTT. Encoded protein: CASSPADSDLGEKLFF.

The chain employs TRBV28 and TRBJ2-7; TRBD1 matches 7 bases. Germline trimming cut 5 bases from V and 5 bases from J; bases unmatched to any gene: 9. Germline loops: CDR1 MDHEN, CDR2 SYDVKM. There are 14 residues in the CDR3. The DNA of the CDR3 is TGTGCCAGCAGTCTTTGGACAGGAATCCACGAGCAGTACTTC. Translation gives CASSLWTGIHEQYF.

V is TRBV11-1 and J is TRBJ2-7; the D is unclear. Trimming removed 2 bases from V and 6 bases from J, with 11 bases in between. Germline V CDR1 and CDR2: SGHAT, FQDESV (reference sequence). This CDR3 has 13 residues. The CDR3 sequence is CASSLRVSGEQYF. DNA for the CDR3: TGTGCCAGCAGCTTACGGGTATCGGGCGAGCAGTACTTC.

The V gene is TRBV18, the J gene TRBJ2-7, with D perhaps given as TRBD1 or TRBD2 (5 bases each). This CDR3 is built from 15 residues. The germline V gene encodes CDR1 KGHSH and CDR2 LQKENI. The V end lost 2 bases, the J end lost 7 bases, and 18 bases lay between the germline ends. The CDR3: CASSPGSDRGGEQYF. The CDR3 bases are TGTGCCAGCTCACCAGGGTCGGACCGGGGCGGGGAGCAGTACTTC.

J is TRBJ2-3 and V is TRBV4-1, with D uncertain. CDR1 is MGHRA and CDR2 is YSYEKL in the germline V gene. This CDR3 region has 14 residues. The V gene lost 3 bases and the J gene lost 0 bases, with 7 bases spanning the gap. The CDR3 protein is CASSQGSSTDTQYF. CDR3 DNA: TGCGCCAGCAGCCAGGGCTCAAGCACAGATACGCAGTATTTT.

A few counts support this clone. V is TRBV5-1 and J is TRBJ2-5; D is unclear. Germline CDR1 is SGHRS and CDR2 is YFSETQ. Trimming pared 5 bases from V and 5 bases from J, leaving 7 bases between. The CDR3 contains 11 residues. The CDR3 protein is CASRLMETQYF. CDR3 sequence (DNA): TGCGCCAGCAGACTAATGGAGACCCAGTACTTC.

This chain uses TRBV2 with TRBJ1-4; unclear D gene. V lost 2 bases to trimming and J lost 3 bases, with 7 bases between them. This CDR3 region has 14 residues. Germline CDR1 and CDR2: SNHLY and FYNNEI. CDR3 amino acids: CASSEWAANEKLFF. DNA for the CDR3: TGTGCCAGCAGTGAATGGGCGGCTAATGAAAAACTGTTTTTT.

This chain links TRBV30 with TRBJ1-4, with no clear D. The CDR3 totals 16 residues. The V and J ends lost 0 bases and 3 bases respectively, with 14 bases between them. The germline V gene encodes CDR1 GTSNPN and CDR2 SVGIG (reference sequence). DNA of the CDR3: TGTGCCTGGAGTGTTCCAGTGGCGGGAGCTAATGAAAAACTGTTTTTT. It yields the protein CAWSVPVAGANEKLFF.

The genes are TRBV19 and TRBJ2-4; D unclear. Trimming removed 3 bases at V and 1 base at J, with 7 bases between. The CDR3 length is 14 residues. Germline V gives CDR1 LNHDA, CDR2 SQIVND (reference sequence). The CDR3 reads CASSMIVAKNIQYF. Here the CDR3 DNA reads TGTGCCAGTAGTATGATAGTCGCCAAAAACATTCAGTACTTC.

The chain recombines TRBV28 with TRBJ2-6, with D possibly called TRBD1 or TRBD2 (5 bases each). The V gene lost 5 bases and the J gene lost 2 bases, with 13 bases spanning the gap. CDR1 is MDHEN, CDR2 SYDVKM, per germline. The CDR3 sequence is 16 residues long. This CDR3 is CASSPGPTAGANVLTF. The CDR3 region has the DNA TGTGCCAGCAGTCCGGGACCGACGGCTGGGGCCAACGTCCTGACTTTC.

The chain has TRBV6-5 and TRBJ2-7, with a possible D match to TRBD1 (6 bases). CDR1 and CDR2 (germline): MNHEY, SVGAGI. CDR3 size: 15 residues. The V and J ends lost 4 bases and 5 bases respectively, with 18 bases between them. CDR3 sequence (DNA): TGTGCCAGCAGTTCTTCAGGGGCGGGTGTGGACGAGCAGTACTTC. It translates to CASSSSGAGVDEQYF.

In this sample, this clone turned up a few times. The rearrangement joins TRBV5-1 to TRBJ2-5, with 7 bases aligning to TRBD1. CDR3 length: 14 residues. CDR1 and CDR2 from the germline V gene are SGHRS and YFSETQ. J lost 7 bases, V lost 4 bases, and 10 bases had no gene match. In nucleotides, the CDR3 is TGCGCCAGCAGCCCCGACAGGGTGGTAAGGACCCAGTACTTC. The encoded protein is CASSPDRVVRTQYF.

The chain is built from TRBV10-3 and TRBJ2-3, with D maybe TRBD2 (5 bases). Deletions cut 6 bases from V and 4 bases from J, with 11 bases between. This CDR3 region has 13 residues. Germline-derived CDR1 and CDR2 are ENHRY and SYGVKD. This chain's CDR3 is CAIRARRADTQYF. CDR3 sequence (DNA): TGTGCCATCAGGGCCCGGCGGGCAGATACGCAGTATTTT.

The chain uses TRBV7-9 and TRBJ2-1, with D tentatively TRBD1 (5 bases). Germline loops: CDR1 SEHNR, CDR2 FQNEAQ (reference sequence). This CDR3 has 14 amino acids. The V end lost 2 bases, the J end lost 10 bases, and 15 bases lay between the germline ends. The CDR3 here is CASSLKVQGSEQFF. The CDR3 region has the DNA TGTGCCAGCAGCTTAAAGGTCCAGGGATCGGAGCAGTTCTTC.

The rearrangement joins TRBV19 to TRBJ2-1; 9 bases are shared with TRBD1. V dropped 5 bases and J dropped 7; count of bases not matched to a gene: 15. Germline CDR1 reads LNHDA; CDR2 reads SQIVND (reference sequence). CDR3 length: 17 amino acids. The CDR3 loop is CASSQIWGDRVGNEQFF. The CDR3 region has the DNA TGTGCCAGTAGTCAGATATGGGGGGACAGGGTGGGTAATGAGCAGTTCTTC. The full variable domain, its missing parts supplied by reference TRBV19 and TRBJ2-1, is DGGITQSPKYLFRKEGQNVTLSCEQNLNHDAMYWYRQDPGQGLRLIYYSQIVNDFQKGDIAEGYSVSREKKESFPLTVTSAQKNPTAFYLCASSQIWGDRVGNEQFFGPGTRLTVL.

The chain combines TRBV30 with TRBJ1-2, with D perhaps TRBD1 (5 bases). Germline V gene sequence: CDR1 GTSNPN, CDR2 SVGIG (reference sequence). This CDR3 spans 14 amino acids. V lost 3 bases to trimming and J lost 2 bases, with 13 bases between them. CDR3 sequence (DNA): TGTGCCTGGAGCACCTCTACAGGAAACTATGGCTACACCTTC. It yields the protein CAWSTSTGNYGYTF.

This CDR3 reads CASSGIQGAEYF. DNA for the CDR3: TGTGCCAGCAGCGGAATACAGGGGGCGGAGTACTTC. The chain employs TRBV5-4 and TRBJ2-7, with TRBD1 identical over 9 bases. J was trimmed by 11 bases and V by 4 bases; bases with no gene match: 7. Germline V gene data show CDR1 as SGHNT and CDR2 as YYREEE (reference sequence). CDR3 size: 12 residues.